This T cell receptor beta chain came from a study of CD4 and CD8 cells across lung adenocarcinoma regions. TCRdb re-called the PCR reads through MiXCR, storing one row per CDR3 protein. The profile covers approximately 25,000 distinct CDR3 sequences, with more than 40% appearing a single time and about 45% taken by the ten largest. A remark on this clonotype: Relative to the germline gene, one junction end is altered; a read error may explain this.

Donors had localized lung adenocarcinoma, a non-small cell lung cancer. This CDR3 region has 16 residues. Germline lookup yields CDR1 MNHEY and CDR2 SVGAGI. This TCR derives from a male donor with lung adenocarcinoma. The CD4 and CD8 labels of this study may be unreliable. The source material was CD8+ T cells from the center of a lung tumor. The V and J genes are TRBV6-5 and TRBJ2-2; tentatively, D is TRBD1 or TRBD2 (5 bases each). In DNA form, the CDR3 reads TGTGCCAGCAGTTACTCTAGCAGTCTTGATGCCGGGACGCTGTATTTT. It translates to CASSYSSSLDAGTLYF.